The 20 T cell receptor beta chains listed next were all sequenced from one sample in a study of beta chain features in type 1 diabetes. Sequencing targeted expressed TCRB transcripts, as all isolated RNA had been reverse transcribed. Generated by immunoSEQ multiplex PCR, the TCRdb table keeps only in-frame clones and is missing some. The data hold about 140,000 clones, with about 7.1% observed a single time. The sample taken for sequencing was central memory CD4+ T cells from blood. The receptors come from a woman aged 25-40 years in good health.

Remarks on this clone: Distinct nucleotide sequences in the sample also encode this CDR3. The chain has TRBV6-1 and TRBJ2-3; 9 bases match TRBD2. The length of the CDR3 is 15 residues. Germline V CDR1 and CDR2: MNHNS, SASEGT. V trimming: 3 bases; J trimming: 0 bases; junction bases outside the gene matches: 1. CDR3 residues: CASSDLAGSTDTQYF. The DNA for the CDR3 is TGTGCCAGCAGTGACCTAGCGGGAAGCACAGATACGCAGTATTTT.

The chain links TRBV28 to TRBJ1-1, with a possible D match to TRBD1 (5 bases). The length of the CDR3 is 14 residues. V lost 9 bases, J lost 1 base, and 15 bases lay in between. Germline V gene data show CDR1 as MDHEN and CDR2 as SYDVKM. Written as DNA, the CDR3 is TGTGCCAGTCAGTCTCCCCAGGGGAACACTGAAGCTTTCTTT. Protein: CASQSPQGNTEAFF. Variable domain in full (rest from reference TRBV28 and TRBJ1-1): DVKVTQSSRYLVKRTGEKVFLECVQDMDHENMFWYRQDPGLGLRLIYFSYDVKMKEKGDIPEGYSVSREKKERFSLILESASTNQTSMYLCASQSPQGNTEAFFGQGTRLTVV.

This clone has just a few counts. The chain is built from TRBV5-1 and TRBJ2-2, with 10 nucleotides matching TRBD1. CDR3 length: 14 residues. The V and J ends lost 4 bases and 13 bases, in that order; junction bases with no gene match: 10. Germline V lookup: CDR1 SGHRS, CDR2 YFSETQ. CDR3 amino acids: CASSGPGTGVLLFF. CDR3 coding DNA: TGCGCCAGCAGCGGTCCCGGGACAGGGGTGTTGCTGTTTTTT.

This clone occurred a few times. The chain uses TRBV28 and TRBJ2-7; D is unresolved. The V gene lost 5 bases and the J gene lost 2 bases, with 4 bases spanning the gap. CDR3 length equals 11 residues. Germline loops: CDR1 MDHEN, CDR2 SYDVKM. Here the CDR3 DNA reads TGTGCCAGCAGTACTACCTACGAGCAGTACTTC. Protein product: CASSTTYEQYF. Full variable domain (missing parts from reference TRBV28 and TRBJ2-7): DVKVTQSSRYLVKRTGEKVFLECVQDMDHENMFWYRQDPGLGLRLIYFSYDVKMKEKGDIPEGYSVSREKKERFSLILESASTNQTSMYLCASSTTYEQYFGPGTRLTVT.

This clone showed up many times. The J gene is TRBJ2-2, the V gene TRBV18; TRBD1 matches at 11 bases. The CDR3 totals 16 residues. CDR1 and CDR2 (germline): KGHSH, LQKENI. Germline trimming cut 1 base from V and 5 bases from J; bases unmatched to any gene: 3. The CDR3 loop is CASSPRGQGATGELFF. DNA for the CDR3: TGTGCCAGCTCACCACGTGGACAGGGGGCTACCGGGGAGCTGTTTTTT.

This chain links TRBV6-5 with TRBJ2-5; tentative D call: TRBD2 (6 bases). V dropped 4 bases and J dropped 4 bases, with 10 bases sitting between them. In germline, CDR1 is MNHEY, CDR2 SVGAGI. This CDR3 comprises 13 residues. This CDR3 reads CASSLRGGETQYF. The CDR3 DNA is TGTGCCAGCAGTTTGAGGGGAGGAGAGACCCAGTACTTC.

This clone showed up just a few times. The V call is TRBV2, the J call TRBJ1-5, with 11 bases identical to TRBD1. This CDR3 is built from 14 residues. J lost 4 bases, V lost 7 bases, and 3 bases had no gene match. CDR1 and CDR2 from the germline V gene are SNHLY and FYNNEI. CDR3 loop: CASNRDRGNQPQHF. Written as DNA, the CDR3 is TGTGCCAGCAACCGGGACAGGGGGAATCAGCCCCAGCATTTT.

The rearrangement uses TRBV19 and TRBJ2-1; D might be TRBD2 (6 bases). This CDR3 is 15 amino acids long. V lost 6 bases, J lost 5 bases, and 17 bases lay in between. Germline CDR1 LNHDA, CDR2 SQIVND (reference sequence). CDR3 sequence reads: CASSPRVAVNNEQFF. The CDR3 DNA reads TGTGCCAGTAGCCCCAGGGTAGCGGTCAACAATGAGCAGTTCTTC.

This chain uses TRBV7-9 with TRBJ1-5, with no clear D. This CDR3 is built from 13 residues. Germline assignment: CDR1 SEHNR and CDR2 FQNEAQ (reference sequence). The ends were cut back, 4 bases at V and 5 bases at J, with 9 bases in the middle. This CDR3 reads CASSSREYQPQHF. CDR3 nucleotides: TGTGCCAGCAGCTCTAGGGAGTATCAGCCCCAGCATTTT.

This clone was detected only a few times. The rearrangement uses TRBV11-2 and TRBJ2-3; D call uncertain. V lost 0 bases to trimming and J lost 2 bases, with 12 bases between them. Germline V gives CDR1 SGHAT, CDR2 FQNNGV. This CDR3 contains 16 residues. For the CDR3, the DNA is TGTGCCAGCAGCTTAGAAGCGCCCGGCTCCACAGATACGCAGTATTTT. It yields the protein CASSLEAPGSTDTQYF.

At least ten counts were recorded for this clone. The chain has TRBV7-9 and TRBJ2-1; 14 nucleotides align to TRBD2. The germline V gene encodes CDR1 SEHNR and CDR2 FQNEAQ (reference sequence). V shed 4 bases, J shed 10 bases, and the junction held 6 bases outside the gene matches. The CDR3 has 15 amino acids. The CDR3 loop reads CASSSGLAGVGEQFF. The CDR3 region has the DNA TGTGCCAGCAGCTCGGGACTAGCGGGAGTGGGGGAGCAGTTCTTC.

This clone was seen only a few times. This chain joins TRBV7-9 and TRBJ2-1; TRBD1 might be the D (5 bases). The CDR3 loop spans 16 amino acids. Trimming shortened V by 5 bases and J by 1 base, and 15 bases separated the two germline ends. Looked up from germline, CDR1 is SEHNR and CDR2 is FQNEAQ (reference sequence). The CDR3 sequence is CASSQGQGLSYNEQFF. The CDR3, as DNA: TGTGCCAGCAGCCAAGGTCAGGGCTTATCCTACAATGAGCAGTTCTTC.

This clone was detected many times. The chain recombines TRBV7-3 with TRBJ2-1, with 9 bases fitting TRBD2. Germline trimming cut 7 bases from V and 2 bases from J; bases unmatched to any gene: 12. The CDR3 runs to 17 residues. CDR1 and CDR2 from the germline V gene are SGHTA and FQGTGA. The CDR3 here is CASTKREEAGTYNEQFF. The CDR3 DNA reads as TGTGCCAGCACCAAGCGGGAGGAGGCCGGCACCTACAATGAGCAGTTCTTC.

The V and J genes are TRBV18 and TRBJ2-6; 9 bases align to TRBD1. The trim removed 2 bases at V and 3 bases at J, leaving 2 bases unmatched. CDR1 is KGHSH, CDR2 LQKENI, per germline. CDR3 length: 16 residues. The CDR3 sequence is CASSPNRGRGANVLTF. The DNA for the CDR3 is TGTGCCAGCTCACCAAACAGGGGGCGTGGGGCCAACGTCCTGACTTTC. The full variable domain, completed using reference TRBV18 and TRBJ2-6, is NAGVMQNPRHLVRRRGQEARLRCSPMKGHSHVYWYRQLPEEGLKFMVYLQKENIIDESGMPKERFSAEFPKEGPSILRIQQVVRGDSAAYFCASSPNRGRGANVLTFGAGSRLTVL.

This clone was detected ten times or more. This chain links TRBV14 with TRBJ2-3, with a tentative D call TRBD1 (5 bases). Trimming pared 1 base from V and 0 bases from J, leaving 11 bases between. The CDR3 loop spans 16 amino acids. Germline V lookup: CDR1 SGHDN, CDR2 FVKESK. The DNA for the CDR3 is TGTGCCAGCAGCCAAGGAGGCAGGGCTAGCACAGATACGCAGTATTTT. It codes for CASSQGGRASTDTQYF.

In this sample, this clone turned up a few times. The chain has TRBV7-2 and TRBJ1-4; D is perhaps TRBD1 (5 bases). V was clipped by 2 bases and J by 8 bases, with 15 bases between them. The CDR3 has 15 amino acids. Per germline, CDR1 SGHTA and CDR2 FQGNSA. The CDR3 here is CASSLQGFGGEKLFF. In DNA form, the CDR3 reads TGTGCCAGCAGCTTACAGGGATTTGGTGGGGAAAAACTGTTTTTT.

The chain joins TRBV4-2 to TRBJ1-3; no reliable D call. The CDR3 extends over 16 amino acids. V was trimmed by 1 base and J by 0 bases, leaving 10 bases between them. CDR1 is LGHNA, CDR2 YNFKEQ, per germline. The CDR3 nucleotides read TGTGCCAGCAGCCAAGCTCCGGGGAGCTCTGGAAACACCATATATTTT. Protein product: CASSQAPGSSGNTIYF.

This clone was recorded a few times. The V gene is TRBV7-9, the J gene TRBJ2-5; TRBD1 might be the D (6 bases). The CDR3 sequence is 16 residues long. CDR1 is SEHNR, CDR2 FQNEAQ, per germline (reference sequence). Trimming pared 5 bases from V and 4 bases from J, leaving 20 bases between. The CDR3 DNA follows: TGTGCCAGCAGCCCCCCCCAGGGGACCGGAGGAGAGACCCAGTACTTC. This encodes CASSPPQGTGGETQYF.

This clone was observed a few times. J is TRBJ1-5 and V is TRBV7-2; no definite D call. The V gene's germline CDR1 is SGHTA and CDR2 FQGNSA. V dropped 1 base and J dropped 2 bases, with 9 bases sitting between them. The CDR3 totals 15 residues. For the CDR3, the DNA is TGTGCCAGCAGCTTAGATTGGCAGGGCAATCAGCCCCAGCATTTT. Amino acid sequence: CASSLDWQGNQPQHF.

This clone was detected only a few times. The rearrangement links TRBV6-5 to TRBJ2-7; 12 bases are shared with TRBD1. V dropped 6 bases and J dropped 4; count of bases not matched to a gene: 7. This CDR3 has 15 residues. CDR1 and CDR2 (germline): MNHEY, SVGAGI. CDR3 residues: CASSPEGQGAYEQYF. The CDR3 bases are TGTGCCAGCAGCCCCGAGGGACAGGGGGCTTACGAGCAGTACTTC.